A single sample is the source of the 32 T cell receptor beta chains below, sequenced in a study of T cells after yellow fever vaccination. TCRdb itself ran the 5' RACE reads through MiXCR, one entry per CDR3 protein. In the table there are fewer than 350,000 distinct CDR3 sequences, 8.7% of which are singletons. Source: PBMCs, taken on the day of the first yellow fever vaccination. Source of these receptors: a young man who received the YFV17D yellow fever vaccine.

This clonotype was detected many times. The chain carries TRBV6-5 and TRBJ2-5; D is ambiguous. Trimming took off 4 bases at V and 4 bases at J, with 16 bases between the two ends. CDR1 is MNHEY, CDR2 SVGAGI, per germline. The CDR3 loop spans 15 amino acids. As DNA, the CDR3 is TGTGCCAGCAGTTCCCGCCCGGTTTTACGAGAGACCCAGTACTTC. Translation: CASSSRPVLRETQYF.

In this sample, this clonotype turned up a few times. The chain has TRBV4-1 and TRBJ2-2; D may be TRBD1 (5 bases). Trimming took off 0 bases at V and 0 bases at J, with 11 bases between the two ends. CDR3 length: 17 amino acids. The germline V gene has CDR1 MGHRA and CDR2 YSYEKL. The CDR3 DNA is TGCGCCAGCAGCCAAGAGGGGCCGTTCGCGAACACCGGGGAGCTGTTTTTT. It translates to CASSQEGPFANTGELFF.

V is TRBV5-4 and J is TRBJ2-5, with D perhaps given as TRBD1 or TRBD2 (5 bases each). Trimming shortened V by 2 bases and J by 5 bases, and 16 bases separated the two germline ends. The CDR3 is 15 amino acids. Germline V lookup: CDR1 SGHNT, CDR2 YYREEE (reference sequence). CDR3 DNA: TGTGCCAGCAGCTTAAGAGGGGTGGTGGAGGAGACCCAGTACTTC. Translation gives CASSLRGVVEETQYF.

This clonotype qualifies as medium-sized (0.01 to 0.1%). The chain employs TRBV7-3 and TRBJ2-1; either TRBD1 or TRBD2 may supply D (5 bases each). The CDR3 sequence is 15 residues long. Per germline, CDR1 SGHTA and CDR2 FQGTGA. V lost 5 bases to trimming and J lost 4 bases, with 15 bases between them. Here the CDR3 reads CASSRGASGYNEQFF. The CDR3 coding sequence is TGTGCCAGCAGCCGAGGGGCCTCCGGGTACAATGAGCAGTTCTTC.

This clonotype was counted between two and nine times. The chain combines TRBV6-6 with TRBJ1-4; D is unclear. The CDR3 sequence is 12 residues long. Trimming cost V 8 bases and J 4 bases, with 8 bases left between them. Germline lookup yields CDR1 MNHNY and CDR2 SVGAGI (reference sequence). Here the CDR3 DNA reads TGTGCCAGCGCTACAGTTAATGAAAAACTGTTTTTT. As protein: CASATVNEKLFF.

The V gene is TRBV3-1, the J gene TRBJ1-1, with D maybe TRBD1 (6 bases). The V and J ends lost 0 bases and 8 bases respectively, with 10 bases between them. Per the germline V gene, CDR1 is LGHDT and CDR2 is YNNKEL (reference sequence). The CDR3 is made up of 13 amino acids. DNA for the CDR3: TGTGCCAGCAGCCAAGAGTCGGACAGAGAAGCTTTCTTT. Residues: CASSQESDREAFF.

This clonotype was counted once. The V call is TRBV2, the J call TRBJ2-7; D call uncertain. V was trimmed by 6 bases and J by 1 base, leaving 13 bases between them. The germline V gene encodes CDR1 SNHLY and CDR2 FYNNEI. The CDR3 length is 14 residues. CDR3: CASRAGRSSYEQYF. CDR3 DNA: TGTGCCAGCAGGGCAGGTCGCTCTTCCTACGAGCAGTACTTC.

This rearrangement joins TRBV5-1 to TRBJ1-2; no clear D gene. The length of the CDR3 is 14 residues. V lost 7 bases and J 7 bases, leaving 20 bases between the germline ends. The V gene's germline CDR1 is SGHRS and CDR2 YFSETQ. The CDR3 loop reads CASGPPGRLVGYTF. CDR3 bases: TGCGCCAGCGGACCTCCGGGGAGGCTCGTTGGCTACACCTTC.

In its sample, this clonotype was seen a few times. This chain links TRBV13 with TRBJ1-6, with 10 bases matching TRBD1. The V gene end was trimmed by 5 bases and the J gene end by 11 bases; junction bases not matched to a gene: 9. CDR1 PRHDT and CDR2 FYEKMQ come from the germline V gene (reference sequence). This CDR3 has 15 residues. This CDR3 reads CASSPSGQGSPPLHF. In nucleotides, the CDR3 is TGTGCCAGCAGCCCATCGGGACAGGGGAGTCCACCCCTCCACTTT.

This clonotype occurred many times. V usage is TRBV6-2 or TRBV6-3 and J usage is TRBJ1-2, with a tentative D call TRBD1 (6 bases). V dropped 5 bases and J dropped 5 bases, with 12 bases sitting between them. This CDR3 comprises 13 residues. Germline CDR1 MNHEY, CDR2 SVGEGT. CDR3 residues: CASSQGLEYGYTF. In DNA form, the CDR3 reads TGTGCCAGCAGTCAGGGGCTGGAATATGGCTACACCTTC.

The table lists this clonotype with a few counts. J is TRBJ1-6 and V is TRBV27; D uncertain. The V and J ends lost 2 bases and 0 bases respectively, with 5 bases between them. CDR3 size: 15 residues. Germline V lookup: CDR1 MNHEY, CDR2 SMNVEV (reference sequence). The CDR3 reads CASSLRGSYNSPLHF. DNA for the CDR3: TGTGCCAGCAGTTTACGGGGCTCCTATAATTCACCCCTCCACTTT.

This clonotype occurred a few times. The chain couples TRBV12-3 or TRBV12-4 to TRBJ1-1, with TRBD1 matching over 8 bases. The CDR3 has 15 amino acids. J was trimmed by 1 base and V by 6 bases; bases with no gene match: 7. For the CDR3, the DNA is TGTGCCAGCAGCTCTACCGGGACAGGGAACACTGAAGCTTTCTTT. Translating it yields CASSSTGTGNTEAFF.

Turning to this clonotype: One junction end does not reproduce the germline sequence, and a read error may be involved. The rearrangement joins TRBV20-1 to TRBJ2-2, with TRBD2 identical over 7 bases. The CDR3 is 16 amino acids. Germline V gene data show CDR1 as DFQATT and CDR2 as SNEGSKA (reference sequence). The CDR3 nucleotides read TGCTGTGCTAGAGATCGCGGGGGATCAATCGCCGGGGAGCTGTTTTTT. It yields the protein CCARDRGGSIAGELFF.

The chain couples TRBV27 to TRBJ1-2, with TRBD1 matching 8 bases. The CDR3 length is 21 residues. V gave up 1 base and J gave up 6 bases; unmatched junction bases: 25. Looked up from germline, CDR1 is MNHEY and CDR2 is SMNVEV (reference sequence). The CDR3 DNA follows: TGTGCCAGCAGTTTATACCCATGGCCGAAAAAGCAGGGGGCAAATGATGATGGCTACACCTTC. The encoded protein is CASSLYPWPKKQGANDDGYTF.

The DNA of the CDR3 is TGCAGTGCTAGAGAGGCAGGGGGTACCTACGAGCAGTACTTC. Translated, it gives CSAREAGGTYEQYF. This sequence joins TRBV20-1 and TRBJ2-7; TRBD1 agrees at 7 bases. Trimming took 0 bases from V and 2 from J; bases not matched to a gene: 4. Germline-derived CDR1 and CDR2 are DFQATT and SNEGSKA (reference sequence). This CDR3 has 14 amino acids.

There are a few counts of this clonotype. CDR3 nucleotides: TGTGCCAGCTCACCAGACAGGGCCAAAAACATTCAGTACTTC. Amino acids: CASSPDRAKNIQYF. This rearrangement joins TRBV18 to TRBJ2-4; the D gene is possibly TRBD1 (6 bases). With 2 bases removed from V and 1 base from J, the gap between germline ends came to 6 bases. Germline assignment: CDR1 KGHSH and CDR2 LQKENI. This CDR3 comprises 14 residues.

This clonotype was detected a few times. CDR3 in amino acids: CASSGMGTSGYNEQFF. The CDR3 region has the DNA TGTGCCAGCAGTGGCATGGGGACTAGCGGATACAATGAGCAGTTCTTC. The V call is TRBV12-3 or TRBV12-4, the J call TRBJ2-1, with TRBD2 matching 11 bases. V lost 5 bases and J lost 4; bases outside the gene matches: 7. The CDR3 has 16 amino acids.

This clonotype was picked up a small number of times. The chain has TRBV29-1 and TRBJ2-4; D unclear. CDR1 is SQVTM and CDR2 is ANQGSEA in the germline V gene. The CDR3 consists of 14 residues. Trimming removed 7 bases at V and 3 bases at J, with 16 bases between. The CDR3, as DNA: TGCAGCGCCCAGGTCGTACGAGGCAAAAACATTCAGTACTTC. Its translation: CSAQVVRGKNIQYF. The full variable domain, rest sourced from reference TRBV29-1 and TRBJ2-4, is SAVISQKPSRDICQRGTSLTIQCQVDSQVTMMFWYRQQPGQSLTLIATANQGSEATYESGFVIDKFPISRPNLTFSTLTVSNMSPEDSSIYLCSAQVVRGKNIQYFGAGTRLSVL.

This sequence joins TRBV28 and TRBJ1-2, with a weak D call TRBD1 (5 bases). The germline V gene encodes CDR1 MDHEN and CDR2 SYDVKM. Trimming shortened V by 6 bases and J by 3 bases, and 11 bases separated the two germline ends. The CDR3 is 13 amino acids. As DNA, the CDR3 is TGTGCCAGCAGCTGGGCAGGGTACTATGGCTACACCTTC. Translation: CASSWAGYYGYTF.

This clonotype showed up many times. The V call is TRBV25-1, the J call TRBJ1-2; D uncertain. V was cut by 4 bases and J by 4 bases, with 10 bases left in between. This CDR3 comprises 13 residues. Germline-derived CDR1 and CDR2 are MGHDK and SYGVNS. DNA for the CDR3: TGTGCCAGCAGTGTCCAGGCCAGCTATGGCTACACCTTC. Its protein product is CASSVQASYGYTF.

There are a few counts of this clonotype. The chain joins TRBV6-2 or TRBV6-3 to TRBJ2-5, with TRBD2 as a possible D gene (5 bases). The CDR3 totals 18 residues. V lost 6 bases and J lost 5, with 28 bases in between. CDR1 is MNHEY and CDR2 is SVGEGT in the germline V gene. CDR3 loop: CASSWNAGEGSRVETQYF. The CDR3 DNA reads as TGTGCCAGCAGCTGGAACGCAGGCGAGGGCTCTCGGGTTGAGACCCAGTACTTC.

This clonotype was found a few times. The chain uses TRBV7-3 and TRBJ2-1, with D hard to call. The CDR3 loop spans 16 amino acids. The V end lost 1 base, the J end lost 4 bases, and 14 bases lay between the germline ends. Germline assignment: CDR1 SGHTA and CDR2 FQGTGA. This chain's CDR3 is CASSLRQSTAYNEQFF. The CDR3 DNA follows: TGTGCCAGCAGCTTAAGGCAGAGCACCGCGTACAATGAGCAGTTCTTC.

There are a few counts of this clonotype. This chain uses TRBV28 with TRBJ1-2, with 8 nucleotides matching TRBD1. This CDR3 comprises 13 residues. The J segment lost 10 bases and the V segment lost 2 bases, leaving 6 bases of the junction unmatched. The V gene's germline CDR1 is MDHEN and CDR2 SYDVKM. Here the CDR3 DNA reads TGTGCCAGCAGTTTACAGGGGGCGAAGACCTACACCTTC. Its translation is CASSLQGAKTYTF.

The genes are TRBV20-1 and TRBJ2-5; a weak D match, TRBD2 (7 bases). CDR3 size: 15 residues. Germline V gives CDR1 DFQATT, CDR2 SNEGSKA (reference sequence). Deletions cut 5 bases from V and 1 base from J, with 17 bases between. In nucleotides, the CDR3 is TGCAGTGCTCAGAGGGGGGGAACAGCCCAAGAGACCCAGTACTTC. Amino acid sequence: CSAQRGGTAQETQYF.

A few counts support this clonotype. This sequence joins TRBV10-3 and TRBJ2-3, with 7 bases that match TRBD2. Germline loops: CDR1 ENHRY, CDR2 SYGVKD. The length of the CDR3 is 12 residues. Trimming at V came to 7 bases and at J to 5 bases, leaving 3 bases not matched to a gene. This CDR3 reads CAIMERGDTQYF. CDR3 nucleotides: TGTGCCATCATGGAGCGGGGAGATACGCAGTATTTT.

The chain recombines TRBV9 with TRBJ2-1, with D unclear. This CDR3 has 14 residues. The germline CDR1 and CDR2 sequences are SGDLS and YYNGEE. Trimming removed 4 bases from V and 4 bases from J, with 12 bases in between. The CDR3 region has the DNA TGTGCCAGCAGCCCCCCCTTGAATTACAATGAGCAGTTCTTC. It specifies CASSPPLNYNEQFF. Based on the CDR3 plus reference TRBV9 and TRBJ2-1, the full variable domain is DSGVTQTPKHLITATGQRVTLRCSPRSGDLSVYWYQQSLDQGLQFLIQYYNGEERAKGNILERFSAQQFPDLHSELNLSSLELGDSALYFCASSPPLNYNEQFFGPGTRLTVL.

This clonotype was counted between two and nine times. The chain combines TRBV7-9 with TRBJ2-7; either TRBD1 or TRBD2 may supply D (5 bases each). Per the germline V gene, CDR1 is SEHNR and CDR2 is FQNEAQ (reference sequence). Trimming took 4 bases from V and 4 from J, leaving 14 bases between them. CDR3 length: 14 amino acids. Written as DNA, the CDR3 is TGTGCCAGCAGCTCCGGGACGGAGAATTACGAGCAGTACTTC. This sequence encodes CASSSGTENYEQYF.

This clonotype has just a few counts. The chain combines TRBV5-1 with TRBJ2-7, with TRBD2 identical over 13 bases. CDR1 and CDR2 from the germline V gene are SGHRS and YFSETQ. The trim removed 4 bases at V and 6 bases at J, leaving 10 bases unmatched. The CDR3 is made up of 16 amino acids. CDR3 bases: TGCGCCAGCAGCCCCCCCGGGACTAGCGGGGCTTTCGAGCAGTACTTC. It translates to CASSPPGTSGAFEQYF.

Ten or more counts support this clonotype. The rearrangement uses TRBV7-3 and TRBJ2-3; possibly TRBD2 for D (6 bases). This CDR3 is built from 15 residues. Germline V gene sequence: CDR1 SGHTA, CDR2 FQGTGA. V lost 5 bases and J lost 2, with 14 bases in between. This CDR3 reads CASSRIGGDTDTQYF. DNA of the CDR3: TGTGCCAGCAGCCGAATCGGGGGAGACACAGATACGCAGTATTTT.

In its sample, this clonotype was seen a few times. The rearrangement links TRBV7-3 to TRBJ2-7, with unresolved D. The CDR3 is 12 amino acids. Germline V gene data show CDR1 as SGHTA and CDR2 as FQGTGA. The ends were cut back, 2 bases at V and 5 bases at J, with 7 bases in the middle. The CDR3 region is CASSLGSDEQYF. The CDR3 nucleotides are TGTGCCAGCAGCTTAGGGTCTGACGAGCAGTACTTC.

A few counts support this clonotype. J is TRBJ2-5 and V is TRBV15, with a possible D match to TRBD2 (7 bases). Germline V CDR1 and CDR2: LNHNV, YYDKDF (reference sequence). Trimming removed 5 bases from V and 1 base from J, with 14 bases in between. The CDR3 has 15 amino acids. The CDR3 sequence is CATSVGGPSQETQYF. The CDR3 coding sequence is TGTGCCACCAGCGTCGGGGGGCCCTCCCAAGAGACCCAGTACTTC.

The chain employs TRBV7-2 and TRBJ1-2, with D possibly TRBD1 on 5 matching bases. The ends were cut back, 5 bases at V and 8 bases at J, with 21 bases in the middle. Per germline, CDR1 SGHTA and CDR2 FQGNSA. The CDR3 contains 15 residues. The CDR3 spells CASSAQSGAARGYTF. In DNA, the CDR3 is TGTGCCAGCAGCGCCCAATCTGGGGCAGCGCGGGGCTACACCTTC.